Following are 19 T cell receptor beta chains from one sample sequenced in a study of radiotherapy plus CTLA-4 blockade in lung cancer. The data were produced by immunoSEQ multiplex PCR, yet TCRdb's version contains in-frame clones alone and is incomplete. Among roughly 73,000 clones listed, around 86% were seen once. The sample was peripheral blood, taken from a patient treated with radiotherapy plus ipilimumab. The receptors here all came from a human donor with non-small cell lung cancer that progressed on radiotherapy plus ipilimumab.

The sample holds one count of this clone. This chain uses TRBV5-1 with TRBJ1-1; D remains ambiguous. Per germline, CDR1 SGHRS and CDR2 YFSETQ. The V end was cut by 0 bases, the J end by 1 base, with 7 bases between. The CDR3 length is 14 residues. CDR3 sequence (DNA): TGCGCCAGCAGCTTGGGACTCGGGAACACTGAAGCTTTCTTT. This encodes CASSLGLGNTEAFF.

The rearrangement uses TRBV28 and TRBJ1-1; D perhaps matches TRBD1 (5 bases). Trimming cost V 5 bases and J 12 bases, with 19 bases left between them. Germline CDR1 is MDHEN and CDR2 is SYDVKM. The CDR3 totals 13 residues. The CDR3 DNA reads TGTGCCAGCAGTGGGGGTGGGGAATCGGGGCCTTTCTTT. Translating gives CASSGGGESGPFF.

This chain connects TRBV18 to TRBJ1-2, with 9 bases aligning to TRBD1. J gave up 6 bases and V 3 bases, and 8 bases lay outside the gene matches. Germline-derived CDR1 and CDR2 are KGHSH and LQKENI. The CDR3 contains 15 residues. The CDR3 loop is CASSPSTGGLNGYTF. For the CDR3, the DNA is TGTGCCAGCTCACCCTCGACAGGGGGTCTAAATGGCTACACCTTC.

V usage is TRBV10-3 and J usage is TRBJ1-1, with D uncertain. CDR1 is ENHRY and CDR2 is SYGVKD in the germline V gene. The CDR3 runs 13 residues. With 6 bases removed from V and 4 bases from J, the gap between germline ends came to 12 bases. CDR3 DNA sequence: TGTGCCATCAGGGATCGGTGGGGCACTGAAGCTTTCTTT. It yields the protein CAIRDRWGTEAFF.

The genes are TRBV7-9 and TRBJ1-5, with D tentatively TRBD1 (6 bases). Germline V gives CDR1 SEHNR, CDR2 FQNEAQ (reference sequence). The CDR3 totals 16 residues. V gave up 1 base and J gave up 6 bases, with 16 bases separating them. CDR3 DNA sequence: TGTGCCAGCAGCTTAGGCGGGTTGGACAGTCTTCAGCCCCAGCATTTT. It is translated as CASSLGGLDSLQPQHF. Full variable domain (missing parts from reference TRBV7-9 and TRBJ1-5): DTGVSQNPRHKITKRGQNVTFRCDPISEHNRLYWYRQTLGQGPEFLTYFQNEAQLEKSRLLSDRFSAERPKGSFSTLEIQRTEQGDSAMYLCASSLGGLDSLQPQHFGDGTRLSIL.

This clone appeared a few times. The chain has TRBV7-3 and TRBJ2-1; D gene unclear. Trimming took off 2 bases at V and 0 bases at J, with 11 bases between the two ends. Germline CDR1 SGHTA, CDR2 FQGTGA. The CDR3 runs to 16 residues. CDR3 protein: CASSLLSGSSYNEQFF. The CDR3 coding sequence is TGTGCCAGCAGCTTATTATCGGGTAGCTCCTACAATGAGCAGTTCTTC.

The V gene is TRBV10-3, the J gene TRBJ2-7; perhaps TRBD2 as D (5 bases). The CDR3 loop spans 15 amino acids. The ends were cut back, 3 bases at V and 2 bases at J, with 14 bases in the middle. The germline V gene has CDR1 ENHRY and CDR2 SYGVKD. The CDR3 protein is CAISDPKTTAYEQYF. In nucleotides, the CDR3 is TGTGCCATCAGTGATCCAAAGACTACCGCCTACGAGCAGTACTTC.

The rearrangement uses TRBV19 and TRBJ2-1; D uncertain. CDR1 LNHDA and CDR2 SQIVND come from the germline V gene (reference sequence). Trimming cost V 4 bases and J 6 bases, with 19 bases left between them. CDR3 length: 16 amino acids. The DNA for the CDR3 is TGTGCCAGTAGTAAAACTTCTCGGACGAGGAGCAATGAGCAGTTCTTC. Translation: CASSKTSRTRSNEQFF.

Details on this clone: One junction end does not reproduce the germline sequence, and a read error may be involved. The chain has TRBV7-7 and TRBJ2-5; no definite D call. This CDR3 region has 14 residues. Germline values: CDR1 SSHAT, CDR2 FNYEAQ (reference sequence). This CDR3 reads CASSLAVPGETQYF. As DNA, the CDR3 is TGTGCTAGCAGCTTAGCTGTACCCGGGGAGACCCAGTACTTC.

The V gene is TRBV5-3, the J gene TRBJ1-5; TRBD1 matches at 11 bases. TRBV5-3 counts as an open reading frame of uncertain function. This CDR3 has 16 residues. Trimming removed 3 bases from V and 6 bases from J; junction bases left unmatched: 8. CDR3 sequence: CARSSYWDRGCQPQHF. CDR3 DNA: TGTGCCAGAAGCTCCTACTGGGACAGGGGGTGTCAGCCCCAGCATTTT.

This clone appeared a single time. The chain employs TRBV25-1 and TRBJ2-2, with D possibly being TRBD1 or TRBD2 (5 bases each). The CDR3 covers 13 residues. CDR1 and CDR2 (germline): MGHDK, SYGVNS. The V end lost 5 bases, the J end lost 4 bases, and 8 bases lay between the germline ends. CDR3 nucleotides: TGTGCCAGCAGTTTGGGGGTCACCGGGGAGCTGTTTTTT. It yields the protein CASSLGVTGELFF.

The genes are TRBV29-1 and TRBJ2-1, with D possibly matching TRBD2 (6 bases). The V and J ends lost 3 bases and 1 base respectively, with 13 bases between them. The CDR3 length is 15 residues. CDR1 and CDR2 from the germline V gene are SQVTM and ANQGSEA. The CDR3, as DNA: TGCAGCGTTGATCCTATCGGGAGTTCCTACAATGAGCAGTTCTTC. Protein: CSVDPIGSSYNEQFF.

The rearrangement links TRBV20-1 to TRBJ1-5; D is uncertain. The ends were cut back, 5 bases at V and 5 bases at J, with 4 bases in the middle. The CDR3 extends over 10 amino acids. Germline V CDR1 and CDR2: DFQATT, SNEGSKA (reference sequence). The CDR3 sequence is CSAGDQPQHF. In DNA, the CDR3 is TGCAGTGCTGGGGATCAGCCCCAGCATTTT.

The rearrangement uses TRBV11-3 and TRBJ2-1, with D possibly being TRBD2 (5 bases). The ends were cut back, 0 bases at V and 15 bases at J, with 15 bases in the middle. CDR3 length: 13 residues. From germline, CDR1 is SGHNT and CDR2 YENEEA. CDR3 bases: TGTGCCAGCAGCTTAGATACGGACTCCACTCCGTTCTTC. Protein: CASSLDTDSTPFF.

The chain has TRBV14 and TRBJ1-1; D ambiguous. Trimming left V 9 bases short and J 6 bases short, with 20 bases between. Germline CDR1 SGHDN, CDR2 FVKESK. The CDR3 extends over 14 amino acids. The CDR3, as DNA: TGTGCCAGGAGGTATCGGGGATTAAGCTCTGAAGCTTTCTTT. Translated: CARRYRGLSSEAFF.

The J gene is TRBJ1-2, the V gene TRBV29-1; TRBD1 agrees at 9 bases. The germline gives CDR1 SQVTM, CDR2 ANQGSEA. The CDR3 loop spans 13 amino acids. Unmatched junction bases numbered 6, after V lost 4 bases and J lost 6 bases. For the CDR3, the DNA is TGCAGCGTTGCCCCAAGGACAGGGGATGGCTACACCTTC. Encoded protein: CSVAPRTGDGYTF. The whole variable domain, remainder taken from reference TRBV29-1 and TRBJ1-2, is SAVISQKPSRDICQRGTSLTIQCQVDSQVTMMFWYRQQPGQSLTLIATANQGSEATYESGFVIDKFPISRPNLTFSTLTVSNMSPEDSSIYLCSVAPRTGDGYTFGSGTRLTVV.

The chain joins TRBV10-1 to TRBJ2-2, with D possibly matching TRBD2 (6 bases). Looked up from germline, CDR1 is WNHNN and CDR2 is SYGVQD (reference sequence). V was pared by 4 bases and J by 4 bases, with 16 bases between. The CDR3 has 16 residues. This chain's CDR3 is CASSGQIREITGELFF. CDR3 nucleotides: TGCGCCAGCAGTGGTCAGATACGGGAGATCACCGGGGAGCTGTTTTTT.

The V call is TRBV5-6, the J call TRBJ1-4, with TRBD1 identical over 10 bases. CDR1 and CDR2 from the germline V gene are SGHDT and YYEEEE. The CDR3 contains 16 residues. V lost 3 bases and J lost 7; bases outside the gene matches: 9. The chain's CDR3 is CASSSSPDRGVEKLFF. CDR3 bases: TGTGCCAGCAGCTCCTCGCCGGACAGGGGGGTTGAAAAACTGTTTTTT.

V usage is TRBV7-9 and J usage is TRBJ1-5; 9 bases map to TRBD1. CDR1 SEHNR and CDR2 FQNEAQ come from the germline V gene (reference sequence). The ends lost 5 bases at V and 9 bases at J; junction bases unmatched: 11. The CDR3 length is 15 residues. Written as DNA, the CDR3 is TGTGCCAGCAGCCGAGGAACAGGGGGCGATCGGCCCCAGCATTTT. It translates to CASSRGTGGDRPQHF.